The rows below give T cell receptor beta chains drawn from one sample of a study of regulatory T cells in long-lasting Graves disease. MiXCR, applied by TCRdb to the multiplex PCR reads, yields one record per CDR3 protein. The table shows roughly 610,000 distinct CDR3 sequences, with about 16% occurring only once. This sample was also put to use in a study of T cells in Graves' hyperthyroidism and ophthalmopathy.

The sequences come from peripheral blood mononuclear cells (PBMCs), collected at new diagnosis, from a patient treated with antithyroid drugs. These receptors were collected from a man between 18 and 29 years old with Graves disease. Each CDR3 is given with its conserved first and last residue. The D gene is left open where the match is weak. Size is omitted from some rows. Given values are once, few, many or a class for expanded clones.

17	TRBD1	TRBV28	NA	TRBJ2-6	CASSRDRGRQGANVLTF	TGTGCCAGCAGTCGGGACAGGGGGCGTCAAGGGGCCAACGTCCTGACTTTC
15	NA	TRBV28	few	TRBJ2-7	CASSSPRAGTDEQYF	TGTGCCAGCAGTTCCCCAAGGGCTGGTACTGACGAGCAGTACTTC
15	TRBD2	TRBV7-3	many	TRBJ2-7	CASSPRGEPIYEQYF	TGTGCCAGCAGCCCCCGGGGGGAGCCGATCTACGAGCAGTACTTC
16	TRBD1	TRBV29-1	few	TRBJ2-7	CSVEDGTGGLPDEQYF	TGCAGCGTTGAAGATGGGACAGGGGGGTTACCTGACGAGCAGTACTTC
14	NA	TRBV19	NA	TRBJ2-3	CASSIGSGTDTQYF	TGTGCCAGTAGTATAGGGTCCGGCACAGATACGCAGTATTTT
15	NA	TRBV2	many	TRBJ2-1	CASSTGGGSYNEQFF	TGTGCCAGCAGTACAGGGGGGGGGTCCTACAATGAGCAGTTCTTC
15	NA	TRBV12-3/TRBV12-4	many	TRBJ1-5	CASSLTWTGNQPQHF	TGTGCCAGCAGTTTAACATGGACAGGCAATCAGCCCCAGCATTTT
14	NA	TRBV19	NA	TRBJ2-1	CASMRAGSVGEQFF	TGTGCCAGTATGCGCGCCGGGAGCGTTGGTGAGCAGTTCTTC
16	TRBD1	TRBV12-5	many	TRBJ1-1	CASGLNRDREGTEAFF	TGTGCTAGTGGTTTGAACCGGGACAGGGAGGGCACTGAAGCTTTCTTT
15	TRBD2	TRBV20-1	NA	TRBJ2-1	CSARSVASGDYEQFF	TGCAGTGCTAGATCCGTAGCTAGCGGGGACTATGAGCAGTTCTTC
15	NA	TRBV7-2	few	TRBJ1-2	CASSLDILADYGYTF	TGTGCCAGCAGCTTAGATATCTTGGCAGACTATGGCTACACCTTC
16	TRBD1	TRBV4-1	few	TRBJ2-5	CASRGTGGGYQETQYF	TGCGCCAGCAGAGGGACAGGGGGCGGGTACCAAGAGACCCAGTACTTC
16	TRBD2	TRBV6-2/TRBV6-3	NA	TRBJ2-1	CASSPHQTSRYNEQFF	TGTGCCAGCAGTCCACACCAGACTAGCCGATACAATGAGCAGTTCTTC
14	NA	TRBV9	NA	TRBJ2-5	CASSVGETQETQYF	TGTGCCAGCAGCGTAGGCGAGACCCAAGAGACCCAGTACTTC
17	TRBD2	TRBV13	NA	TRBJ2-1	CASSYRTSWYSYNEQFF	TGTGCCAGCAGCTACAGGACTAGCTGGTACTCCTACAATGAGCAGTTCTTC